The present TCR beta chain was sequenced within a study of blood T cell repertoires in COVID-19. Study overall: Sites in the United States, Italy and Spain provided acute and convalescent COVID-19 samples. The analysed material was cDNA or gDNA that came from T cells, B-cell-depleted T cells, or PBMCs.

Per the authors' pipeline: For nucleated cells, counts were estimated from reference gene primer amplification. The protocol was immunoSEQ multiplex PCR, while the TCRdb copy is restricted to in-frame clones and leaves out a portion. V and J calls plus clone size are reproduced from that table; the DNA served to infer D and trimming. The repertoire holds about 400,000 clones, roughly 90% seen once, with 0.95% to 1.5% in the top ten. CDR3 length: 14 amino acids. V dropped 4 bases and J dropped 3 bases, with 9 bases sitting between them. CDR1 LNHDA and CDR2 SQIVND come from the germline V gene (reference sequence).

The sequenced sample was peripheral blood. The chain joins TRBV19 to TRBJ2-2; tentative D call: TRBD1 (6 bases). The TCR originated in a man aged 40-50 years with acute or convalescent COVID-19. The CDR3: CASSNGQHTGELFF. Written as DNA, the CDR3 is TGTGCCAGTAGTAATGGACAGCACACCGGGGAGCTGTTTTTT. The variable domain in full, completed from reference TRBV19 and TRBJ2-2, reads DGGITQSPKYLFRKEGQNVTLSCEQNLNHDAMYWYRQDPGQGLRLIYYSQIVNDFQKGDIAEGYSVSREKKESFPLTVTSAQKNPTAFYLCASSNGQHTGELFFGEGSRLTVL.